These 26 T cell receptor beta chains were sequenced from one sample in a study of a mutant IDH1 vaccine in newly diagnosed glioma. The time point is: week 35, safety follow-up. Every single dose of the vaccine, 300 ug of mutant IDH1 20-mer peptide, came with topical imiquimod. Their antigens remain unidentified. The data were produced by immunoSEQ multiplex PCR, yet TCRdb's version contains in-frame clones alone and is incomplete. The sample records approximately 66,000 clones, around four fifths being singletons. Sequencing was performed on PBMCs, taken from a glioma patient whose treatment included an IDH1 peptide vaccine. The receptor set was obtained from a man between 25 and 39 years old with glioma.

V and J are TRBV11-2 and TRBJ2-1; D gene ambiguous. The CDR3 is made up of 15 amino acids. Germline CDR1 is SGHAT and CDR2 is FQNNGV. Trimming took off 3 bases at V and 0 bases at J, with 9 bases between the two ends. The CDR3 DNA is TGTGCCAGCAGCTTTGAGGAGAGCTCCTACAATGAGCAGTTCTTC. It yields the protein CASSFEESSYNEQFF.

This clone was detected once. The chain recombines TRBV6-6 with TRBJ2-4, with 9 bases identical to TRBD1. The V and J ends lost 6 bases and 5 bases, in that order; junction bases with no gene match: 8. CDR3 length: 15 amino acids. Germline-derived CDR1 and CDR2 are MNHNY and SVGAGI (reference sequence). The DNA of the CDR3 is TGTGCCAGCAGACCCTCGGGACAGGGAGAAAACATTCAGTACTTC. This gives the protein CASRPSGQGENIQYF.

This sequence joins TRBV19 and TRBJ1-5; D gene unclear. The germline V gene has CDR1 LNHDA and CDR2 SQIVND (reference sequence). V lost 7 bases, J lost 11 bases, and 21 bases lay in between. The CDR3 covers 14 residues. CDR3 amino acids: CASTVGRHDRTQHF. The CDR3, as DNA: TGTGCCAGTACAGTGGGCCGCCATGACCGGACCCAGCATTTT.

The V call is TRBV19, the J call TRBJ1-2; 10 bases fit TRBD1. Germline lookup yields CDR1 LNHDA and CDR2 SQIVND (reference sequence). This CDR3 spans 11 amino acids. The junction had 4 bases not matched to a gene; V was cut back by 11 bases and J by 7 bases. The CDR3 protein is CAVGQGVGYTF. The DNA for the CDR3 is TGTGCCGTCGGACAGGGGGTTGGCTACACCTTC.

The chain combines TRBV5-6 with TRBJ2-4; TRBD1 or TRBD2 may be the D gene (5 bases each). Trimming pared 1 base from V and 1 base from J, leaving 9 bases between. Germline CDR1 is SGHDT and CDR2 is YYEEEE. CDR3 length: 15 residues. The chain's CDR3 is CASSLWGRAKNIQYF. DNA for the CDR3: TGTGCCAGCAGCTTGTGGGGACGCGCCAAAAACATTCAGTACTTC.

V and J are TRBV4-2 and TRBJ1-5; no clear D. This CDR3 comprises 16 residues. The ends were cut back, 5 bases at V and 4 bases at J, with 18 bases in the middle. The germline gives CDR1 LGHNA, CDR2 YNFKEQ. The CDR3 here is CASSERTRAGNQPQHF. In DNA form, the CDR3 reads TGTGCCAGCAGCGAGCGCACTAGGGCGGGAAATCAGCCCCAGCATTTT.

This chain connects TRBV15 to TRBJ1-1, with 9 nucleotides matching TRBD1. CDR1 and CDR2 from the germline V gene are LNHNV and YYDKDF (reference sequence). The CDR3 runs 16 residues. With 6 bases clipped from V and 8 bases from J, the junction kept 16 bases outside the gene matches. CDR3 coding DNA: TGTGCCACCAGAGTCGGACAGGGGCGGCTCGGCGGGGAAGCTTTCTTT. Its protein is CATRVGQGRLGGEAFF.

CDR3 DNA sequence: TGTGCCAGCAGCCAGACAGTTTATCTTATGAACACTGAAGCTTTCTTT. Its protein is CASSQTVYLMNTEAFF. V usage is TRBV9 and J usage is TRBJ1-1; D possibly corresponds to TRBD1 (5 bases). CDR3 length: 16 amino acids. Germline V gives CDR1 SGDLS, CDR2 YYNGEE. V gave up 4 bases and J gave up 0 bases, with 16 bases separating them.

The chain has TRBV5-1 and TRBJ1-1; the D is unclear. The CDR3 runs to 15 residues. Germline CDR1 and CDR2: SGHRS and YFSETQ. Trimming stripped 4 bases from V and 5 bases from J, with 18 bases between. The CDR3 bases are TGCGCCAGCAGCCTAGACCCGGGAAGAGGGACTGAAGCTTTCTTT. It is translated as CASSLDPGRGTEAFF.

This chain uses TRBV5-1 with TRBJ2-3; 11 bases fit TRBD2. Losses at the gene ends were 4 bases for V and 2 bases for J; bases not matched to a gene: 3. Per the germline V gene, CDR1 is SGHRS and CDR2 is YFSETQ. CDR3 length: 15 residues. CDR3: CASSQGLAVTDTQYF. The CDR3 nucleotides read TGCGCCAGCAGCCAGGGACTAGCGGTCACAGATACGCAGTATTTT. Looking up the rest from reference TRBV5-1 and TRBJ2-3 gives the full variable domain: KAGVTQTPRYLIKTRGQQVTLSCSPISGHRSVSWYQQTPGQGLQFLFEYFSETQRNKGNFPGRFSGRQFSNSRSEMNVSTLELGDSALYLCASSQGLAVTDTQYFGPGTRLTVL.

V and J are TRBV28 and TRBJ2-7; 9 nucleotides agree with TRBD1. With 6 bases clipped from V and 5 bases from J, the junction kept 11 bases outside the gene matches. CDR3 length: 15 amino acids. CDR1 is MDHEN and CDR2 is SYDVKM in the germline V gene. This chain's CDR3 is CASSLAGTGRNEQYF. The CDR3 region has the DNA TGTGCCAGCAGCTTGGCCGGGACAGGGCGGAACGAGCAGTACTTC.

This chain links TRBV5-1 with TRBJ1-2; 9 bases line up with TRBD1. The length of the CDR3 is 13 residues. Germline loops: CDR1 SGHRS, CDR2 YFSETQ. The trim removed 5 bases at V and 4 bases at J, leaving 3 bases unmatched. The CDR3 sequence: CASRGTGSYGYTF. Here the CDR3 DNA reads TGCGCCAGCAGGGGGACAGGGTCCTATGGCTACACCTTC. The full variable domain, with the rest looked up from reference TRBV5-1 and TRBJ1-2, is KAGVTQTPRYLIKTRGQQVTLSCSPISGHRSVSWYQQTPGQGLQFLFEYFSETQRNKGNFPGRFSGRQFSNSRSEMNVSTLELGDSALYLCASRGTGSYGYTFGSGTRLTVV.

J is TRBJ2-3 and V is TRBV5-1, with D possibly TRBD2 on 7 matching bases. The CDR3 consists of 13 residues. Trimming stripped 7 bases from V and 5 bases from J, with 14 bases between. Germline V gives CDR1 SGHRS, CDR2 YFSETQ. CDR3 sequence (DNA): TGCGCCAGCCGGGGGGCTCACGGAGATACGCAGTATTTT. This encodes CASRGAHGDTQYF.

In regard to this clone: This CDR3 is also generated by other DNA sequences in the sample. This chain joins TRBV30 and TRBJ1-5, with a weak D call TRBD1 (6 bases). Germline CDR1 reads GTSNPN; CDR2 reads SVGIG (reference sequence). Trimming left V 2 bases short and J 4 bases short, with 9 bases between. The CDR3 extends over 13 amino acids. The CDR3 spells CAWSQDSNQPQHF. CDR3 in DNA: TGTGCCTGGAGTCAGGACAGTAATCAGCCCCAGCATTTT.

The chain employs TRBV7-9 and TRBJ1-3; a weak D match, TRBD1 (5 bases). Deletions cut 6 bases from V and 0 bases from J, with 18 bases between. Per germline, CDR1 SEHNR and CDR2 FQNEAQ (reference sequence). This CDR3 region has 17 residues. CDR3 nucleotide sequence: TGTGCCAGCAGAGCTTATCCCCAGGGAACCTCTGGAAACACCATATATTTT. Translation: CASRAYPQGTSGNTIYF.

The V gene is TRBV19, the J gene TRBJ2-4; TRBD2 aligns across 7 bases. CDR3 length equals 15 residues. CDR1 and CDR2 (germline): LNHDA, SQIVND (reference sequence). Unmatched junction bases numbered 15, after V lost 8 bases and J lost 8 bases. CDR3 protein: CASRSPREGIDIQYF. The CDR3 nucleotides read TGTGCCAGTCGTTCGCCAAGGGAGGGGATAGACATTCAGTACTTC.

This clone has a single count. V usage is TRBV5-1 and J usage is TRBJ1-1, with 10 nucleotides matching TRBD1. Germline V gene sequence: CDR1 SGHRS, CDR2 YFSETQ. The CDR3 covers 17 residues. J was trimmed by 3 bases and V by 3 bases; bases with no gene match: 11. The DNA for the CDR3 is TGCGCCAGCAGCTCCGTCGACAGGGGGCTTGAGGACACTGAAGCTTTCTTT. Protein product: CASSSVDRGLEDTEAFF.

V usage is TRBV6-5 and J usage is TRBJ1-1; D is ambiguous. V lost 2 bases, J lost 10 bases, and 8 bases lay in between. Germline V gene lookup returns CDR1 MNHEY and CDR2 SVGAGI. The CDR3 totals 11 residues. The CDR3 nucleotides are TGTGCCAGCAGTTACGGACCCGCAGCTTTCTTT. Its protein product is CASSYGPAAFF.

This CDR3 reads CSAPDYNEQFF. CDR3 DNA: TGCAGTGCTCCCGACTACAATGAGCAGTTCTTC. The chain couples TRBV20-1 to TRBJ2-1; D unresolved. The V end lost 5 bases, the J end lost 3 bases, and 5 bases lay between the germline ends. The CDR3 has 11 residues. Germline CDR1 is DFQATT and CDR2 is SNEGSKA (reference sequence).

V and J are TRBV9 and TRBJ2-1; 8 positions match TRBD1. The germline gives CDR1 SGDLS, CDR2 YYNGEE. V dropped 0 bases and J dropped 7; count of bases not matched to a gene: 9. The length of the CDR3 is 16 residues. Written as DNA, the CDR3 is TGTGCCAGCAGCGTAGAAGGCAGGGGGCGCAGGAATGAGCAGTTCTTC. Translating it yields CASSVEGRGRRNEQFF.

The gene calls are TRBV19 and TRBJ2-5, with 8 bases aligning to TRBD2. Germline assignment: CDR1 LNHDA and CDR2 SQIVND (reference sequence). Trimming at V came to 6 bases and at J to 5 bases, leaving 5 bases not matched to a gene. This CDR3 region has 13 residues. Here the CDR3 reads CASRWSGSETQYF. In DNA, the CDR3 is TGTGCCAGTAGGTGGAGCGGGAGTGAGACCCAGTACTTC.

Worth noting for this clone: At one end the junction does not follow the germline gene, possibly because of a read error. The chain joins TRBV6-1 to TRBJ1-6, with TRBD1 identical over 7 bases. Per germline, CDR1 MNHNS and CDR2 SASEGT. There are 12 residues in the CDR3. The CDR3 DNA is TGTGCCTGCAGACAGGGCTATTCACCCCTCCACTTT. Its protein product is CACRQGYSPLHF.

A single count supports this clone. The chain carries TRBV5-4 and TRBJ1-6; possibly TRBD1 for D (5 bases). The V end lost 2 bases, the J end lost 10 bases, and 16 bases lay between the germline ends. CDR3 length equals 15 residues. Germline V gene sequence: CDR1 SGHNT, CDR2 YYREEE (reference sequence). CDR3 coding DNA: TGTGCCAGCAGCTTTTTTGGGGGTGGGGACTCACCCCTCCACTTT. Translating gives CASSFFGGGDSPLHF.

The CDR3 spells CASSPDGQGGGYEQYF. The CDR3 nucleotides read TGCGCCAGCAGCCCTGATGGACAGGGGGGTGGGTACGAGCAGTACTTC. The chain links TRBV5-1 to TRBJ2-7; TRBD1 aligns across 10 bases. This CDR3 spans 16 amino acids. Germline trimming cut 4 bases from V and 4 bases from J; bases unmatched to any gene: 11. Germline CDR1 SGHRS, CDR2 YFSETQ.

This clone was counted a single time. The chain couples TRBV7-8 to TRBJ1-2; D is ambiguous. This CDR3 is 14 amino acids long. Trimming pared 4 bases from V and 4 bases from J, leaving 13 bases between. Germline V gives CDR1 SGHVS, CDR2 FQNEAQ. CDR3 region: CASSYSGKGYGYTF. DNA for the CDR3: TGTGCCAGCAGCTACTCGGGAAAGGGCTATGGCTACACCTTC.

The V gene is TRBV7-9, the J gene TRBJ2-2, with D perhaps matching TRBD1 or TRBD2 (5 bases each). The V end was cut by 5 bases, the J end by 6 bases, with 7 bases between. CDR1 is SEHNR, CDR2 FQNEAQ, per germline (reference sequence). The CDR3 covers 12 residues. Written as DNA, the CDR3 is TGTGCCAGCAGCAGAGGGGCCGGGGAGCTGTTTTTT. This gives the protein CASSRGAGELFF.